The 24 T cell receptor beta chains below come from one sample, sequenced in a study of radiation and T cells in renal cell carcinoma. Sequenced by immunoSEQ multiplex PCR; TCRdb stores in-frame clones only, minus some. This sample yields approximately 29,000 clones, of which roughly 80% are seen a single time; 30% to 35% belongs to the top ten. The time point: blood 4 weeks post-SBRT, at nephrectomy. Sample treatment: 15 Gy SBRT to primary tumor, nephrectomy 4 weeks later. This material consisted of blood, taken from a patient whose treatment included radiotherapy and nephrectomy. Every receptor here comes from a man between 60 and 75 years old with renal cell carcinoma.

The CDR3 here is CASSPRGLSSYNSPLHF. The CDR3 nucleotides are TGTGCCAGCTCACCACGAGGGTTGAGCTCCTATAATTCACCCCTCCACTTT. The rearrangement links TRBV18 to TRBJ1-6; D ambiguous. The CDR3 sequence is 17 residues long. CDR1 and CDR2 from the germline V gene are KGHSH and LQKENI. The ends were cut back, 1 base at V and 0 bases at J, with 10 bases in the middle.

This chain connects TRBV19 to TRBJ1-2; D unresolved. V lost 5 bases and J lost 0, with 13 bases in between. CDR3 length: 15 amino acids. Germline V gene sequence: CDR1 LNHDA, CDR2 SQIVND (reference sequence). CDR3 nucleotide sequence: TGTGCCAGTAGTCCGGACGGCCGAGCTAACTATGGCTACACCTTC. As protein: CASSPDGRANYGYTF. Based on the CDR3 plus reference TRBV19 and TRBJ1-2, the full variable domain is DGGITQSPKYLFRKEGQNVTLSCEQNLNHDAMYWYRQDPGQGLRLIYYSQIVNDFQKGDIAEGYSVSREKKESFPLTVTSAQKNPTAFYLCASSPDGRANYGYTFGSGTRLTVV.

The J gene is TRBJ2-7, the V gene TRBV27, with D perhaps TRBD2 (5 bases). The V end lost 5 bases, the J end lost 4 bases, and 15 bases lay between the germline ends. Germline assignment: CDR1 MNHEY and CDR2 SMNVEV (reference sequence). The CDR3 length is 14 residues. The CDR3 DNA sequence: TGTGCCAGCAGTCCGACTACTTGGGTATACGAGCAGTACTTC. It is translated as CASSPTTWVYEQYF.

V and J are TRBV10-3 and TRBJ2-1, with 8 nucleotides matching TRBD2. Germline CDR1 reads ENHRY; CDR2 reads SYGVKD. The CDR3 is made up of 16 amino acids. V lost 10 bases and J lost 3; bases outside the gene matches: 14. The CDR3 region has the DNA TGTGCCACCTTCGGTCCCCATAGCGGGAACTACAATGAGCAGTTCTTC. Amino acid sequence: CATFGPHSGNYNEQFF.

V is TRBV7-2 and J is TRBJ2-7; 9 bases match TRBD1. The CDR3 extends over 16 amino acids. Trimming cost V 1 base and J 3 bases; bases outside gene matches: 7. The germline gives CDR1 SGHTA, CDR2 FQGNSA. The CDR3 spells CASSLGLVGQGYEQYF. CDR3 coding DNA: TGTGCCAGCAGCTTAGGGTTGGTGGGACAGGGCTACGAGCAGTACTTC.

V and J are TRBV21-1 and TRBJ2-1; the table's D gene call, TRBD2, was not cross checked with the DNA. TRBV21-1 is given as a pseudogene. The length of the CDR3 is 17 residues. CDR3 DNA sequence: TGTGCCAGCAGCAAAGATTCCGGGAACAACCATTACAATGAGCAGTTCTTC. Translated, it gives CASSKDSGNNHYNEQFF.

The genes are TRBV11-2 and TRBJ1-1; no clear D gene. V was cut by 1 base and J by 4 bases, with 10 bases left in between. The CDR3 is 14 residues long. Germline V gives CDR1 SGHAT, CDR2 FQNNGV. The CDR3 reads CASSLGLSSTEAFF. The CDR3 region has the DNA TGTGCCAGCAGCTTAGGGTTAAGTAGCACTGAAGCTTTCTTT.

This rearrangement joins TRBV27 to TRBJ1-2; no reliable D call. Trimming removed 2 bases from V and 7 bases from J, with 11 bases in between. This CDR3 has 13 amino acids. Looked up from germline, CDR1 is MNHEY and CDR2 is SMNVEV (reference sequence). The CDR3 nucleotides are TGTGCCAGCAGTTTAGCTGGGGTTTCTGGCTACACCTTC. Translated: CASSLAGVSGYTF.

The J gene is TRBJ1-1, the V gene TRBV6-1; TRBD1 is a possible D gene (5 bases). CDR3 length: 13 amino acids. V shed 10 bases and J shed 3 bases, with 15 bases lying between them. The germline CDR1 and CDR2 sequences are MNHNS and SASEGT. Here the CDR3 reads CAIPGLWDTEAFF. As DNA, the CDR3 is TGTGCCATTCCGGGACTTTGGGACACTGAAGCTTTCTTT.

The rearrangement links TRBV15 to TRBJ2-2; TRBD2 agrees at 10 bases. Germline assignment: CDR1 LNHNV and CDR2 YYDKDF (reference sequence). The CDR3 has 16 residues. V lost 6 bases to trimming and J lost 4 bases; unmatched junction nucleotides: 8. The CDR3 DNA reads TGTGCCACCAGTACTATAGCGGGAGGTATCACCGGGGAGCTGTTTTTT. It specifies CATSTIAGGITGELFF.

The genes are TRBV7-9 and TRBJ2-1, with 12 positions matching TRBD2. The germline V gene has CDR1 SEHNR and CDR2 FQNEAQ (reference sequence). V lost 2 bases, J lost 9 bases, and 5 bases stayed unmatched. The CDR3 has 15 amino acids. The CDR3 protein is CASSLLAGGVGEQFF. CDR3 in DNA: TGTGCCAGCAGCTTACTAGCGGGAGGGGTGGGTGAGCAGTTCTTC.

CDR3 protein: CASSHRDRGNEQFF. CDR3 DNA sequence: TGTGCCAGCAGCCACCGGGACAGGGGGAATGAGCAGTTCTTC. V is TRBV11-3 and J is TRBJ2-1, with TRBD1 identical over 11 bases. With V trimmed by 5 bases and J by 7 bases, 4 bases remained unmatched. Per the germline V gene, CDR1 is SGHNT and CDR2 is YENEEA. The CDR3 contains 14 residues.

The chain uses TRBV7-2 and TRBJ1-2; 7 bases map to TRBD1. In germline, CDR1 is SGHTA, CDR2 FQGNSA. J gave up 1 base and V 6 bases, and 8 bases lay outside the gene matches. CDR3 length equals 15 residues. The CDR3 nucleotides read TGTGCCAGCAGGCGGGAGGGGGCAAGTAACTATGGCTACACCTTC. Its protein is CASRREGASNYGYTF.

The chain carries TRBV18 and TRBJ1-1, with D hard to call. The germline CDR1 and CDR2 sequences are KGHSH and LQKENI. V was clipped by 5 bases and J by 5 bases, with 12 bases between them. This CDR3 spans 13 amino acids. CDR3 DNA: TGTGCCAGCTCATCCGTTGGCGGGACTGAAGCTTTCTTT. The encoded protein is CASSSVGGTEAFF. The full variable domain, with the rest looked up from reference TRBV18 and TRBJ1-1, is NAGVMQNPRHLVRRRGQEARLRCSPMKGHSHVYWYRQLPEEGLKFMVYLQKENIIDESGMPKERFSAEFPKEGPSILRIQQVVRGDSAAYFCASSSVGGTEAFFGQGTRLTVV.

This clone has only one observation. The rearrangement joins TRBV4-1 to TRBJ1-6, with D maybe TRBD1 (5 bases). The CDR3 runs to 17 residues. V lost 0 bases to trimming and J lost 0 bases, with 9 bases between them. Germline V lookup: CDR1 MGHRA, CDR2 YSYEKL. The CDR3 bases are TGCGCCAGCAGCCAAGAGAGAGACAGCTCCTATAATTCACCCCTCCACTTT. Its translation is CASSQERDSSYNSPLHF.

V gene TRBV19 combines with J gene TRBJ1-5; D gene ambiguous. The germline CDR1 and CDR2 sequences are LNHDA and SQIVND (reference sequence). This CDR3 has 17 residues. V lost 1 base and J 1 base, leaving 14 bases between the germline ends. The CDR3 here is CASSIVQSVVSNQPQHF. The CDR3 DNA is TGTGCCAGTAGTATAGTCCAGTCGGTAGTAAGCAATCAGCCCCAGCATTTT.

The rearrangement joins TRBV29-1 to TRBJ1-1; TRBD1 is a possible D gene (6 bases). The CDR3 is made up of 13 amino acids. Trimming removed 4 bases at V and 7 bases at J, with 16 bases between. The V gene's germline CDR1 is SQVTM and CDR2 ANQGSEA. The CDR3 DNA follows: TGCAGCGTTGTGGGGCCCCTAGGGGGTGAAGCTTTCTTT. Translating gives CSVVGPLGGEAFF.

The rearrangement uses TRBV2 and TRBJ2-6, with 7 bases identical to TRBD1. In germline, CDR1 is SNHLY, CDR2 FYNNEI. With 9 bases clipped from V and 1 base from J, the junction kept 6 bases outside the gene matches. This CDR3 has 15 amino acids. DNA for the CDR3: TGTGCCAGTCTATACAGGGGATCTGGGGCCAACGTCCTGACTTTC. Protein sequence: CASLYRGSGANVLTF.

The V call is TRBV11-3, the J call TRBJ2-3, with D uncertain. V lost 4 bases and J 3 bases, leaving 8 bases between the germline ends. Germline assignment: CDR1 SGHNT and CDR2 YENEEA. CDR3 size: 13 residues. CDR3 bases: TGTGCCAGCAGCTCATTGTCGACAGATACGCAGTATTTT. As protein: CASSSLSTDTQYF.

This clone was picked up a small number of times. The DNA for the CDR3 is TGTGCCAGCAGCTTGTCTTGGACGGAATTTTACGAGCAGTACTTC. Its translation: CASSLSWTEFYEQYF. The gene calls are TRBV5-5 and TRBJ2-7; the D is unclear. Germline V CDR1 and CDR2: SGHKS, YYEKEE (reference sequence). Deletions cut 1 base from V and 4 bases from J, with 15 bases between. The CDR3 extends over 15 amino acids. Looking up the rest from reference TRBV5-5 and TRBJ2-7 gives the full variable domain: DAGVTQSPTHLIKTRGQQVTLRCSPISGHKSVSWYQQVLGQGPQFIFQYYEKEERGRGNFPDRFSARQFPNYSSELNVNALLLGDSALYLCASSLSWTEFYEQYFGPGTRLTVT.

The chain employs TRBV5-1 and TRBJ2-7; a possible D gene is TRBD2 (6 bases). The CDR3 spans 16 residues. Germline CDR1 SGHRS, CDR2 YFSETQ. Trimming took 0 bases from V and 0 from J, leaving 13 bases between them. CDR3 sequence: CASSLAGATSSYEQYF. The DNA for the CDR3 is TGCGCCAGCAGCTTGGCGGGAGCGACGAGCTCCTACGAGCAGTACTTC.

The rearrangement joins TRBV19 to TRBJ1-4; a possible D gene is TRBD1 (5 bases). The V and J ends lost 9 bases and 8 bases respectively, with 19 bases between them. Germline values: CDR1 LNHDA, CDR2 SQIVND (reference sequence). The CDR3 has 14 amino acids. This CDR3 reads CASRGGGQGEKLFF. DNA for the CDR3: TGTGCCAGCCGGGGCGGCGGGCAAGGGGAAAAACTGTTTTTT.

The chain couples TRBV10-3 to TRBJ2-5; 9 bases agree with TRBD2. V gave up 0 bases and J gave up 5 bases; unmatched junction bases: 4. Germline CDR1 and CDR2: ENHRY and SYGVKD. The CDR3 has 15 residues. CDR3 bases: TGTGCCATCAGTGAGTCGAGAACTAGCGGGGAGACCCAGTACTTC. This encodes CAISESRTSGETQYF.

This clone has more than one count but fewer than ten. V is TRBV10-3 and J is TRBJ2-2; no clear D. V lost 5 bases and J 2 bases, leaving 15 bases between the germline ends. The CDR3 is 16 amino acids. Germline V gives CDR1 ENHRY, CDR2 SYGVKD. The CDR3 coding sequence is TGTGCCATCAGTCCGTTGGCCCAGAGAAACACCGGGGAGCTGTTTTTT. It translates to CAISPLAQRNTGELFF.